This TCR beta chain was obtained from a study of T cell responses to AZD1222 COVID-19 vaccine (dated by TCRdb to the early 2020s). Some background on the complete study: AZD1222 recipients whose second dose came at about 4 weeks and those whose second dose came at about 12 weeks were combined into one group, since spike-specific TCR depth and breadth did not differ between the two schedules. TCR sequencing covered roughly 230 trial participants: about 210 given two doses of AZD1222 and approximately 26 given two doses of MenACWY control vaccine. Enrollment into the trials was organized by age into subgroups of 18-55, 56-69 and 70-plus years, and those subgroups contained 148, 28 and 57 TCR-sequenced participants, respectively.

The study at large found these results: Spike-specific TCR breadth and depth rose significantly after two AZD1222 doses compared with day 0 and with MenACWY recipients. Vaccine-associated CD4 TCRs spanned the whole spike protein, with dominant responses in regions 160-218 and 743-854. No day 14 peak-response samples were available, so repertoires were characterized only after the peak T cell response. The 56-69-year group was small, and its depth increase did not reach significance, likely because of low power. Conclusions about previously exposed vaccinees are limited because only five to seven AZD1222 recipients were SARS-CoV-2 seropositive at baseline. Reportedly, close to half of the unique spike-specific TCRs recognized epitopes lying outside the regions that are mutated in the B.1.351 and B.1.1.7 variants. Most participants were white British and females outnumbered males, and the authors suggested that clonal diversity may have been underestimated.

Taken with the paper, the label for time point translates to: baseline before first vaccination. Vaccinee samples were obtained from the UK trials COV001 and COV002, which included a single-blind randomized controlled phase 2/3 trial of AZD1222 (ChAdOx1 nCoV-19) in healthy adults. For TCRbeta chain sequencing, PBMC samples from trial participants were taken at day 0 and at day 28 after the second dose. This clone occurred once. Its antigen is unknown. There are no base qualities to consult, and no much larger clone falls within one base. The CDR3 regions of human TCRbeta chains were analyzed by immunosequencing. Turning to the authors' computational methods: TCRs in the repertoires were compared against a reference library of SARS-CoV-2-specific TCRs that had been generated with the MIRA antigen-specificity platform. Breadth meant the fraction of unique TCRs that were SARS-CoV-2-associated, whereas depth meant the fraction of total T cells that were SARS-CoV-2-associated. Using the MIRA data, each spike-specific TCR was assigned both to the spike region to which the TCR was reactive and to a CD4 or CD8 class. Log10-transformed breadth and depth values were compared by one-way ANOVA with Sidak's multiple comparisons tests. The table comes from immuneACCESS by way of TCRdb, which keeps in-frame sequences with V and J called. Part of the clones is missing from these tables; in studies checked, under half for an unresolved V gene and the rest for unknown reasons. For V, J and clone size, that table is used; D and trimming come from the DNA. This sample has 150,000 to 170,000 clones in its table, and roughly nine tenths of those were observed once. The ten top clones hold less than 3.5% of the sample.

Spanning cysteine to phenylalanine, the CDR3 consists of 15 amino acids. Only the CDR3 DNA stays, 45 bases, in frame from base 1. CDR1 SNHLY and CDR2 FYNNEI are derived from the germline V gene. Germline trimming: 6 bases from V, 11 bases from J; junction bases outside gene matches: 11. Rearrangement joined TRBV2 to TRBJ1-6, with 9 middle bases fitting TRBD1. Material: peripheral blood, obtained on day 0 of AZD1222 vaccination. This clonotype was sampled from an adult in good health. CDR3 loop: CASRPPQGATTPLHF. At the DNA level, the sequence is TGTGCCAGCAGGCCTCCACAGGGGGCTACGACACCCCTCCACTTT.